Each of the 6 T cell receptor beta chains below was sequenced from the same sample in a study of T cell responses to AZD1222 COVID-19 vaccine. Measured with immunoSEQ multiplex PCR; TCRdb has only the in-frame clones, and not every one. Counted here are approximately 180,000 clones, 88% occurring once; the ten biggest clones make up approximately 7.7%. This material consisted of peripheral blood, taken on day 0 of AZD1222 vaccination. The receptors derive from an adult in good health.

The V and J genes are TRBV5-1 and TRBJ1-1, with D possibly matching TRBD1 (6 bases). The germline V gene has CDR1 SGHRS and CDR2 YFSETQ. The ends were cut back, 0 bases at V and 5 bases at J, with 11 bases in the middle. This CDR3 has 14 amino acids. The CDR3 sequence: CASSLAMGTTEAFF. The CDR3 nucleotides read TGCGCCAGCAGCTTGGCGATGGGGACAACTGAAGCTTTCTTT.

The chain has TRBV15 and TRBJ2-7; D uncertain. V lost 1 base to trimming and J lost 0 bases, with 7 bases between them. This CDR3 has 14 amino acids. Germline assignment: CDR1 LNHNV and CDR2 YYDKDF (reference sequence). This chain's CDR3 is CATSRVGYSYEQYF. Here the CDR3 DNA reads TGTGCCACCAGCAGAGTGGGGTACTCCTACGAGCAGTACTTC.

The V call is TRBV5-5, the J call TRBJ1-2; TRBD1 is a possible D gene (5 bases). The CDR3 has 16 residues. Germline V gene sequence: CDR1 SGHKS, CDR2 YYEKEE (reference sequence). V lost 4 bases to trimming and J lost 4 bases, with 20 bases between them. The DNA of the CDR3 is TGTGCCAGCAGCAGCGGGGCCGCCGTTGGAGGCTATGGCTACACCTTC. Protein: CASSSGAAVGGYGYTF. The full variable domain, rest sourced from reference TRBV5-5 and TRBJ1-2, is DAGVTQSPTHLIKTRGQQVTLRCSPISGHKSVSWYQQVLGQGPQFIFQYYEKEERGRGNFPDRFSARQFPNYSSELNVNALLLGDSALYLCASSSGAAVGGYGYTFGSGTRLTVV.

V gene TRBV12-2 combines with J gene TRBJ1-5; the D call of TRBD1 is as the table states it, not checked on the DNA. TRBV12-2 is noted as a pseudogene. The CDR3 totals 18 residues. The DNA for the CDR3 is TGTGCAAGTCGCTTAGTCCACCGGGACAGGGGCACCAATCAGCCCCAGCATTTT. This codes for CASRLVHRDRGTNQPQHF.

The J gene is TRBJ1-3, the V gene TRBV18; D is unresolved. The CDR3 sequence is 15 residues long. V was clipped by 6 bases and J by 4 bases, with 16 bases between them. The germline gives CDR1 KGHSH, CDR2 LQKENI. This CDR3 is CASSTNRVSGNTIYF. CDR3 DNA sequence: TGTGCCAGCTCTACCAATCGGGTCTCGGGAAACACCATATATTTT.

In this sample, this clone turned up a few times. This chain joins TRBV14 and TRBJ1-6; D remains unclear. The CDR3 contains 15 residues. Trimming pared 2 bases from V and 7 bases from J, leaving 12 bases between. In germline, CDR1 is SGHDN, CDR2 FVKESK. The CDR3 sequence: CASSQIGLENSPLHF. In DNA, the CDR3 is TGTGCCAGCAGCCAAATAGGCTTAGAGAATTCACCCCTCCACTTT.